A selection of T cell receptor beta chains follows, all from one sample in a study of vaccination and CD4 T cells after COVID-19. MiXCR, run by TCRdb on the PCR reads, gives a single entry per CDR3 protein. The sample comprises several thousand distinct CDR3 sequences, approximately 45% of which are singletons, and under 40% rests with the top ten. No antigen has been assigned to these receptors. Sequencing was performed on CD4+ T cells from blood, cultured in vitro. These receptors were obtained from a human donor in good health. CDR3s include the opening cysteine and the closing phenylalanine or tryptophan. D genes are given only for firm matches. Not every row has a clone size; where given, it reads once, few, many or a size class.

CDR3aa: CASTPFASGGNEQFF
CDR3nt: TGTGCCAGCACGCCGTTTGCTAGCGGAGGGAATGAGCAGTTCTTC
v_gene: TRBV6-2/TRBV6-3
j_gene: TRBJ2-1
d_gene: TRBD2
abundance: .

CDR3aa: CASSRTGGYGYTF
CDR3nt: TGTGCCAGCAGCCGGACAGGGGGATATGGCTACACCTTC
v_gene: TRBV6-4
j_gene: TRBJ1-2
d_gene: TRBD1
abundance: few

CDR3aa: CASTLAGVTGELFF
CDR3nt: TGTGCCAGCACGTTAGCGGGAGTCACCGGGGAGCTGTTTTTT
v_gene: TRBV6-2/TRBV6-3
j_gene: TRBJ2-2
d_gene: TRBD2
abundance: .

CDR3aa: CSASPVSGRTDTQYF
CDR3nt: TGCAGTGCTAGTCCCGTTAGCGGGAGGACAGATACGCAGTATTTT
v_gene: TRBV20-1
j_gene: TRBJ2-3
d_gene: TRBD2
abundance: .

CDR3aa: CSAPARGNSYEQYF
CDR3nt: TGCAGTGCTCCTGCGCGGGGTAACTCCTACGAGCAGTACTTC
v_gene: TRBV20-1
j_gene: TRBJ2-7
d_gene: .
abundance: few

CDR3aa: CAIMGRGGFCEDTEAFF
CDR3nt: TGTGCCATCATGGGCAGGGGGGGATTTTGTGAGGACACTGAAGCTTTCTTT
v_gene: TRBV10-3
j_gene: TRBJ1-1
d_gene: TRBD1
abundance: .

CDR3aa: CAWRNSGGINYGYTF
CDR3nt: TGTGCCTGGAGGAATTCAGGGGGCATAAACTATGGCTACACCTTC
v_gene: TRBV30
j_gene: TRBJ1-2
d_gene: TRBD1
abundance: few

CDR3aa: CASSRGGQGETQYF
CDR3nt: TGTGCCAGCAGCCGGGGTGGACAGGGGGAGACCCAGTACTTC
v_gene: TRBV7-2
j_gene: TRBJ2-5
d_gene: TRBD1
abundance: .

CDR3aa: CSAPPTGFAYNEQFF
CDR3nt: TGCAGTGCCCCCCCGACAGGGTTTGCCTACAATGAGCAGTTCTTC
v_gene: TRBV20-1
j_gene: TRBJ2-1
d_gene: TRBD1
abundance: .

CDR3aa: CASSLEGPGYGYTF
CDR3nt: TGTGCCAGCAGTTTAGAGGGCCCTGGCTATGGCTACACCTTC
v_gene: TRBV28
j_gene: TRBJ1-2
d_gene: .
abundance: .

CDR3aa: CASRRTGGHEQYF
CDR3nt: TGTGCCAGCAGGCGAACAGGGGGCCACGAGCAGTACTTC
v_gene: TRBV14
j_gene: TRBJ2-7
d_gene: TRBD1
abundance: .

CDR3aa: CASSLVGRQETQYF
CDR3nt: TGTGCCAGCAGTCTTGTGGGCAGGCAAGAGACCCAGTACTTC
v_gene: TRBV27
j_gene: TRBJ2-5
d_gene: .
abundance: few

CDR3aa: CASSEVAGSNSPLHF
CDR3nt: TGTGCCAGCAGTGAAGTGGCAGGGAGTAATTCACCCCTCCACTTT
v_gene: TRBV6-1
j_gene: TRBJ1-6
d_gene: .
abundance: few

CDR3aa: CASSLVRGTGSSGYTF
CDR3nt: TGTGCCAGCAGCTTAGTTCGGGGGACAGGATCCTCTGGCTACACCTTC
v_gene: TRBV7-9
j_gene: TRBJ1-2
d_gene: TRBD1
abundance: .

CDR3aa: CASRLAGDTQYF
CDR3nt: TGTGCCAGCAGGTTAGCGGGAGATACGCAGTATTTT
v_gene: TRBV6-1
j_gene: TRBJ2-3
d_gene: TRBD2
abundance: .

CDR3aa: CASSESLAGKGNEQFF
CDR3nt: TGCGCCAGCAGTGAGTCGCTAGCGGGGAAAGGCAATGAGCAGTTCTTC
v_gene: TRBV10-1
j_gene: TRBJ2-1
d_gene: TRBD2
abundance: .

CDR3aa: CASSFVNPFIWGANVLTF
CDR3nt: TGTGCCAGCAGTTTCGTAAACCCCTTTATCTGGGGGGCCAACGTCCTGACTTTC
v_gene: TRBV12-3/TRBV12-4
j_gene: TRBJ2-6
d_gene: .
abundance: .

CDR3aa: CAVLHREGEQFF
CDR3nt: TGTGCCGTGCTCCACAGGGAAGGTGAGCAGTTCTTC
v_gene: TRBV7-8
j_gene: TRBJ2-1
d_gene: .
abundance: .

CDR3aa: CASSFQTGGVTEAFF
CDR3nt: TGTGCCAGCAGCTTTCAAACAGGGGGCGTCACTGAAGCTTTCTTT
v_gene: TRBV7-9
j_gene: TRBJ1-1
d_gene: TRBD1
abundance: few

CDR3aa: CSVPEREASDTQYF
CDR3nt: TGCAGCGTTCCCGAGCGGGAGGCGTCGGATACGCAGTATTTT
v_gene: TRBV29-1
j_gene: TRBJ2-3
d_gene: TRBD2
abundance: few

CDR3aa: CASSQGGGTGELFF
CDR3nt: TGCGCCAGCAGCCAAGGGGGTGGCACCGGGGAGCTGTTTTTT
v_gene: TRBV4-3
j_gene: TRBJ2-2
d_gene: .
abundance: .

CDR3aa: CAWSLQGGNEQFF
CDR3nt: TGTGCCTGGAGTCTCCAGGGTGGCAATGAGCAGTTCTTC
v_gene: TRBV30
j_gene: TRBJ2-1
d_gene: .
abundance: .

CDR3aa: CSARVYTGELFF
CDR3nt: TGCAGTGCTAGAGTCTACACCGGGGAGCTGTTTTTT
v_gene: TRBV20-1
j_gene: TRBJ2-2
d_gene: .
abundance: few

CDR3aa: CASSLVATGGTEAFF
CDR3nt: TGTGCCAGCAGCTTAGTTGCTACAGGGGGCACTGAAGCTTTCTTT
v_gene: TRBV7-8
j_gene: TRBJ1-1
d_gene: TRBD1
abundance: few

CDR3aa: CASTIMTAYEQYF
CDR3nt: TGTGCCAGCACTATAATGACAGCCTACGAGCAGTACTTC
v_gene: TRBV2
j_gene: TRBJ2-7
d_gene: .
abundance: .

CDR3aa: CASSPPTDLTDTQYF
CDR3nt: TGTGCCAGCTCACCGCCGACGGATCTCACAGATACGCAGTATTTT
v_gene: TRBV18
j_gene: TRBJ2-3
d_gene: .
abundance: .

CDR3aa: CASSFQGNTEAFF
CDR3nt: TGTGCCAGCAGCTTCCAGGGGAACACTGAAGCTTTCTTT
v_gene: TRBV7-2
j_gene: TRBJ1-1
d_gene: .
abundance: .